Listed below are T cell receptor beta chains from one sample, sequenced in a study of vaccination effects on CD4 cells after COVID-19. Using immunoSEQ multiplex PCR, the repertoire was profiled, and TCRdb retains in-frame clones only, with some absent. This sample has 35,000 to 40,000 clones, with under 70% found just once. No antigens are known for them. Material: CD4+ T cells from PBMCs cultured with HCoV-OC43 spike peptides, obtained before COVID-19 vaccination. Source of these receptors: a human donor who received a COVID-19 vaccine. CDR3s include the opening cysteine and the closing phenylalanine or tryptophan. Each record gives: V gene, D gene, J gene, clone size, CDR3 DNA, CDR3 protein. The D gene is left open where the match is weak. Not all rows give a size; the values are once, few, many and, for expanded clones, a class.

>TRBV11-3|TRBD2|TRBJ2-1|-
TGTGCCAGCAGCCGGGGGGGCAGCGGATATCACAATGAGCAGTTCTTC
CASSRGGSGYHNEQFF
>TRBV6-5|-|TRBJ2-3|-
TGTGCCAGCAGTTCCTCCGGGACAAGCACAGATACGCAGTATTTT
CASSSSGTSTDTQYF
>TRBV19|TRBD1|TRBJ2-7|-
TGTGCCAGTAGTATATCCGGGACAGGAGTACGAGGGCAGTACTTC
CASSISGTGVRGQYF
>TRBV27|-|TRBJ1-4|-
TGTGCCAGCAGTCCGGGCGGTACGGGTGAAAAACTGTTTTTT
CASSPGGTGEKLFF
>TRBV19|-|TRBJ2-1|once
TGTGCCAGTAGTCGCCGAACCAGCTACAATGAGCAGTTCTTC
CASSRRTSYNEQFF
>TRBV19|-|TRBJ1-5|-
TGTGCCAGTAGTATCGAAGCCAGCGTCGGGCCCCAGCATTTT
CASSIEASVGPQHF
>TRBV6-5|-|TRBJ2-5|-
TGTGCCAGCAGTCTCCTCGGGGGCGACCAAGAGACCCAGTACTTC
CASSLLGGDQETQYF
>TRBV6-5|-|TRBJ2-1|-
TGTGCCAGCAGTTACAGTTCAGGCCGGGTCTACAATGAGCAGTTCTTC
CASSYSSGRVYNEQFF
>TRBV29-1|-|TRBJ2-1|-
TGCAGCGTTGAAAGGGGCGGACGGGGAGTCTTC
CSVERGGRGVF
>TRBV4-1|TRBD2|TRBJ2-4|-
TGCGCCAGCAGCCAAGCGCCGGGACTAGCGGGATTGGCCAAAAACATTCAGTACTTC
CASSQAPGLAGLAKNIQYF
>TRBV3-1/TRBV3-2|-|TRBJ1-2|few
TGTGCCAGCAGCCAGTCCGGGGGTTATGGCTACACCTTC
CASSQSGGYGYTF
>TRBV5-6|-|TRBJ2-7|-
TGTGCCAGCAGCGCCTATTACGAGCAGTACTTC
CASSAYYEQYF
>TRBV25-1|-|TRBJ1-1|-
TGTGCCAGCAGCAGGGAGGCCTCTATGAACACTGAAGCTTTCTTT
CASSREASMNTEAFF
>TRBV27|-|TRBJ2-1|-
TGTGCCAGCAGTTTAGAGCGGAATTACAATGAGCAGTTCTTC
CASSLERNYNEQFF
>TRBV7-9|TRBD1|TRBJ1-5|-
TGTGCCAGCGGGGGACAGGGGGATCAGCCCCAGCATTTT
CASGGQGDQPQHF
>TRBV7-9|TRBD1|TRBJ1-2|-
TGTGCCAGCAGCTCCGACAGGGGGAACCCTCCCGATTGGTACTATGGCTACACCTTC
CASSSDRGNPPDWYYGYTF
>TRBV6-1|-|TRBJ1-2|many
TGTGCCAGCAGTGAAAGCGGGGGCAGGGGTGGCTATGGCTACACCTTC
CASSESGGRGGYGYTF
>TRBV7-2|-|TRBJ2-7|-
TGTGCCAGCAGCTTAGAGGTTCGACTAGTTAGGCGCTACGAGCAGTACTTC
CASSLEVRLVRRYEQYF
>TRBV11-2|TRBD2|TRBJ2-1|few
TGTGCCAGCAGCTTAGTGTTTGGAACGGGGGGCTCCTACAATGAGCAGTTCTTC
CASSLVFGTGGSYNEQFF
>TRBV2|TRBD2|TRBJ2-7|once
TGTGCCAGCAGAGACGGGACTAGCGGGGGGGGGCACGAGCAGTACTTC
CASRDGTSGGGHEQYF
>TRBV19|TRBD1|TRBJ1-1|once
TGTGCCAGTAGTATCGACAGGGGGCTGGGGGAAGCTTTCTTT
CASSIDRGLGEAFF
>TRBV5-1|TRBD1|TRBJ2-7|-
TGCGCCAGCAGCGTCGGGACAGGGAGCTACGAGCAGTACTTC
CASSVGTGSYEQYF
>TRBV10-1|TRBD2|TRBJ2-3|few
TGCGCCAGCAGTGAGGGTAGCGGGGGGGCAGCAGATACGCAGTATTTT
CASSEGSGGAADTQYF
>TRBV6-5|-|TRBJ1-3|few
TGTGCCAGCAGTTCCGTGCAGGGGCGGGGAAACACCATATATTTT
CASSSVQGRGNTIYF
>TRBV6-2/TRBV6-3|TRBD1|TRBJ1-1|-
TGTGCCAGCAGTTATTCTACAAGGGGGGACAGGGAAGCTTTCTTT
CASSYSTRGDREAFF
>TRBV5-1|-|TRBJ2-1|-
TGCGCCAGCAGTTCCCGGACCGTTGGGAATTACAATGAGCAGTTCTTC
CASSSRTVGNYNEQFF
>TRBV5-1|TRBD2|TRBJ2-5|-
TGCGCCAGCAGCTATCAATTGGGACTAGCGGGACAAGAGACCCAGTACTTC
CASSYQLGLAGQETQYF
>TRBV5-1|TRBD1|TRBJ1-2|few
TGCGCCAGCAAAACCGCCGGGACAGGGACGATGGGCTACACCTTC
CASKTAGTGTMGYTF
>TRBV10-1|-|TRBJ1-6|few
TGCGCCAGCAGTGACCAGGGAGGTTCACCCCTCCACTTT
CASSDQGGSPLHF
>TRBV15|-|TRBJ1-5|-
TGTGCCACCAGCGAGTACGCTCAGCCCCAGCATTTT
CATSEYAQPQHF
>TRBV7-2|TRBD2|TRBJ2-5|-
TGTGCCAGCAGAGCTCCTAGCGGGGGGCAAGAGACCCAGTACTTC
CASRAPSGGQETQYF
>TRBV5-1|-|TRBJ2-3|-
TGCGCCAGCAGCTTGGGGGGGGCTAAGGTAGATACGCAGTATTTT
CASSLGGAKVDTQYF
>TRBV5-1|TRBD1|TRBJ1-4|few
TGCGCCAGCAGCGTGACAGGGGGAGATGAAAAACTGTTTTTT
CASSVTGGDEKLFF